This entry lists 25 T cell receptor beta chains sequenced from one sample in a study of shared clonotypes between healthy human individuals. Selected positively for CCR7 and CD45RO-negative, naive CD8 cells excluded terminally differentiated effector memory CD45RA+ cells. This table comes from immunoSEQ multiplex PCR, and its TCRdb copy is limited to in-frame clones, with some not included. The sample records approximately 650,000 clones, around 95% being singletons. The source material was naive CD8+ T cells sorted from blood. The source is a woman younger than 45 in good health.

The chain employs TRBV28 and TRBJ2-3, with 12 bases that match TRBD2. CDR3 size: 16 residues. From germline, CDR1 is MDHEN and CDR2 SYDVKM. After removal of 5 bases from V and 3 bases from J, the junction contained 6 bases not matched to a gene. The CDR3 region is CASSLLLAGGTDTQYF. CDR3 sequence (DNA): TGTGCCAGCAGTCTCCTCCTAGCGGGAGGGACAGATACGCAGTATTTT.

The chain recombines TRBV5-4 with TRBJ2-1, with 8 bases aligning to TRBD2. The CDR3 consists of 16 residues. V was clipped by 4 bases and J by 7 bases; unmatched bases: 13. Germline-derived CDR1 and CDR2 are SGHNT and YYREEE (reference sequence). The CDR3, as DNA: TGTGCCAGCAGCCCCTCGTCCGGGACTAGGAGTAATGAGCAGTTCTTC. It translates to CASSPSSGTRSNEQFF.

The sample holds one count of this clone. CDR3: CASALNRGGSNQPQHF. The CDR3 region has the DNA TGTGCCAGCGCCCTTAACAGGGGTGGTAGCAATCAGCCCCAGCATTTT. V gene TRBV28 combines with J gene TRBJ1-5; 7 positions match TRBD1. V was pared by 8 bases and J by 0 bases, with 10 bases of the junction left unmatched. The CDR3 is made up of 16 amino acids. Germline CDR1 and CDR2: MDHEN and SYDVKM. Looking up the rest from reference TRBV28 and TRBJ1-5 gives the full variable domain: DVKVTQSSRYLVKRTGEKVFLECVQDMDHENMFWYRQDPGLGLRLIYFSYDVKMKEKGDIPEGYSVSREKKERFSLILESASTNQTSMYLCASALNRGGSNQPQHFGDGTRLSIL.

V and J are TRBV10-3 and TRBJ2-1; D remains unclear. This CDR3 spans 14 amino acids. V shed 0 bases and J shed 5 bases, with 8 bases lying between them. Germline V gene sequence: CDR1 ENHRY, CDR2 SYGVKD. The CDR3 nucleotides are TGTGCCATCAGTGAGTCGGGTTGGGACAATGAGCAGTTCTTC. Protein product: CAISESGWDNEQFF.

V gene TRBV2 combines with J gene TRBJ1-5, with 8 positions matching TRBD1. Germline CDR1 is SNHLY and CDR2 is FYNNEI. V shed 3 bases, J shed 7 bases, and the junction held 2 bases outside the gene matches. The CDR3 has 13 residues. The CDR3 DNA is TGTGCCAGCAGTGATTACAGGGGGCAGCCCCAGCATTTT. It translates to CASSDYRGQPQHF.

CDR3 nucleotides: TGTGCCAGTGGCCTTGCAGCGACAGATACGCAGTATTTT. Translated, it gives CASGLAATDTQYF. This chain connects TRBV19 to TRBJ2-3; the D is unclear. Germline assignment: CDR1 LNHDA and CDR2 SQIVND (reference sequence). V was trimmed by 8 bases and J by 3 bases, leaving 12 bases between them. This CDR3 has 13 residues. The entire variable domain, with the rest obtained from reference TRBV19 and TRBJ2-3, is as follows: DGGITQSPKYLFRKEGQNVTLSCEQNLNHDAMYWYRQDPGQGLRLIYYSQIVNDFQKGDIAEGYSVSREKKESFPLTVTSAQKNPTAFYLCASGLAATDTQYFGPGTRLTVL.

As for this clone: A junction end diverges from the germline sequence, so it may reflect a read error. This chain joins TRBV9 and TRBJ1-4; D perhaps matches TRBD1 (6 bases). CDR1 is SGDLS and CDR2 is YYNGEE in the germline V gene. The CDR3 is 15 amino acids. CDR3 coding DNA: TGTGCCAGCAGCGTAGGGCGGGGGGCTAAGGAAAAACTGTTTTTT. It translates to CASSVGRGAKEKLFF.

This clone was seen once. The V call is TRBV28, the J call TRBJ2-3, with TRBD2 identical over 12 bases. The CDR3 consists of 18 residues. The V gene's germline CDR1 is MDHEN and CDR2 SYDVKM. V shed 5 bases and J 0 bases; nucleotides not matched to a gene: 9. CDR3 sequence (DNA): TGTGCCAGCAGTGATCCCCTCGGGACTAGCGGGAGCACAGATACGCAGTATTTT. Translating gives CASSDPLGTSGSTDTQYF.

The V gene is TRBV7-9, the J gene TRBJ2-5; 12 positions agree with TRBD2. This CDR3 region has 19 residues. Germline-derived CDR1 and CDR2 are SEHNR and FQNEAQ (reference sequence). V lost 6 bases, J lost 5 bases, and 19 bases stayed unmatched. DNA for the CDR3: TGTGCCAGCAGTCCCGCTGGGGGACTAGCGGGTATCTTGACGGAGACCCAGTACTTC. Protein sequence: CASSPAGGLAGILTETQYF.

This clone was seen a single time. The genes are TRBV30 and TRBJ2-7; TRBD2 is a possible D gene (5 bases). Trimming pared 6 bases from V and 6 bases from J, leaving 18 bases between. The germline V gene encodes CDR1 GTSNPN and CDR2 SVGIG (reference sequence). CDR3 length: 13 amino acids. Here the CDR3 DNA reads TGTGCCTGCGGGATTCTTCCCCCCTCCGAGCAGTACTTC. The encoded protein is CACGILPPSEQYF.

This chain uses TRBV9 with TRBJ2-3, with 9 bases matching TRBD2. The CDR3 loop spans 17 amino acids. Germline assignment: CDR1 SGDLS and CDR2 YYNGEE. J lost 1 base, V lost 0 bases, and 6 bases had no gene match. The DNA for the CDR3 is TGTGCCAGCAGCGTAGGCCTAGCGGGATGGGGCACAGATACGCAGTATTTT. This codes for CASSVGLAGWGTDTQYF.

This clone has a single count. V usage is TRBV13 and J usage is TRBJ2-2; D ambiguous. Germline loops: CDR1 PRHDT, CDR2 FYEKMQ (reference sequence). The CDR3 has 16 residues. V was trimmed by 2 bases and J by 2 bases, leaving 12 bases between them. For the CDR3, the DNA is TGTGCCAGCAGCTTACAGGCACCCTTTAACACCGGGGAGCTGTTTTTT. This codes for CASSLQAPFNTGELFF.

V gene TRBV27 combines with J gene TRBJ2-7; D remains unclear. Trimming stripped 5 bases from V and 4 bases from J, with 9 bases between. Germline CDR1 MNHEY, CDR2 SMNVEV (reference sequence). CDR3 length: 12 amino acids. The CDR3 region is CASSPFGYEQYF. As DNA, the CDR3 is TGTGCCAGCAGTCCCTTCGGGTACGAGCAGTACTTC.

The chain employs TRBV29-1 and TRBJ2-7; no definite D call. Germline V gene lookup returns CDR1 SQVTM and CDR2 ANQGSEA. Trimming took 1 base from V and 1 from J, leaving 14 bases between them. CDR3 length: 15 residues. The CDR3 region is CSVEVGRYQSYEQYF. The CDR3 coding sequence is TGCAGCGTTGAAGTGGGCAGATACCAATCCTACGAGCAGTACTTC.

The CDR3 sequence is CASRTSYGTTYEQYF. Here the CDR3 DNA reads TGCGCCAGCCGCACTTCGTACGGAACTACCTACGAGCAGTACTTC. The chain is built from TRBV5-1 and TRBJ2-7; no reliable D call. Germline V gene lookup returns CDR1 SGHRS and CDR2 YFSETQ. The CDR3 is made up of 15 amino acids. Deletions cut 7 bases from V and 2 bases from J, with 19 bases between.

V is TRBV7-9 and J is TRBJ1-1, with D uncertain. This CDR3 is built from 12 residues. V was cut by 5 bases and J by 6 bases, with 10 bases left in between. Per the germline V gene, CDR1 is SEHNR and CDR2 is FQNEAQ (reference sequence). DNA for the CDR3: TGTGCCAGCAGCCCAGGTGTGCCTGAAGCTTTCTTT. This sequence encodes CASSPGVPEAFF. Filled out from reference TRBV7-9 and TRBJ1-1, the complete variable domain reads DTGVSQNPRHKITKRGQNVTFRCDPISEHNRLYWYRQTLGQGPEFLTYFQNEAQLEKSRLLSDRFSAERPKGSFSTLEIQRTEQGDSAMYLCASSPGVPEAFFGQGTRLTVV.

V is TRBV2 and J is TRBJ1-2; TRBD1 aligns across 8 bases. The V and J ends lost 6 bases and 2 bases, in that order; junction bases with no gene match: 5. Germline V CDR1 and CDR2: SNHLY, FYNNEI. The CDR3 is 14 amino acids. CDR3 region: CASSLGQANYGYTF. CDR3 coding DNA: TGTGCCAGCAGCCTGGGACAGGCAAACTATGGCTACACCTTC.

The chain carries TRBV27 and TRBJ2-5; weak D call: TRBD2 (5 bases). This CDR3 is 11 amino acids long. With 10 bases removed from V and 4 bases from J, the gap between germline ends came to 10 bases. Germline CDR1 and CDR2: MNHEY and SMNVEV (reference sequence). The CDR3 loop reads CAIHAGETQYF. In DNA, the CDR3 is TGTGCCATCCATGCGGGAGAGACCCAGTACTTC.

The chain employs TRBV11-2 and TRBJ2-7; 7 bases align to TRBD2. J gave up 3 bases and V 5 bases, and 10 bases lay outside the gene matches. The CDR3 runs to 15 residues. Germline CDR1 SGHAT, CDR2 FQNNGV. CDR3 in amino acids: CASSQFAGVRYEQYF. The CDR3 coding sequence is TGTGCCAGCAGCCAATTCGCGGGAGTTCGCTACGAGCAGTACTTC. The full variable domain, with the rest looked up from reference TRBV11-2 and TRBJ2-7, is EAGVAQSPRYKIIEKRQSVAFWCNPISGHATLYWYQQILGQGPKLLIQFQNNGVVDDSQLPKDRFSAERLKGVDSTLKIQPAKLEDSAVYLCASSQFAGVRYEQYFGPGTRLTVT.

The chain has TRBV13 and TRBJ2-7; no firm D call. Germline assignment: CDR1 PRHDT and CDR2 FYEKMQ (reference sequence). V was shortened by 7 bases and J by 5 bases, with 18 bases between the two germline ends. This CDR3 is 14 amino acids long. CDR3 DNA: TGTGCCAGCACCCTCGGGCTAGGATTCCACGAGCAGTACTTC. It specifies CASTLGLGFHEQYF. The whole variable domain, filled in from reference TRBV13 and TRBJ2-7, reads AAGVIQSPRHLIKEKRETATLKCYPIPRHDTVYWYQQGPGQDPQFLISFYEKMQSDKGSIPDRFSAQQFSDYHSELNMSSLELGDSALYFCASTLGLGFHEQYFGPGTRLTVT.

V gene TRBV11-1 combines with J gene TRBJ1-3; D is unclear. The germline V and J ends were trimmed by 5 bases and 4 bases, with 9 bases remaining between them. This CDR3 has 13 residues. Germline CDR1 reads SGHAT; CDR2 reads FQDESV (reference sequence). CDR3 region: CASSPERGNTIYF. CDR3 sequence (DNA): TGTGCCAGCAGCCCAGAAAGAGGAAACACCATATATTTT.

The chain carries TRBV7-8 and TRBJ1-1; D is uncertain. Germline V lookup: CDR1 SGHVS, CDR2 FQNEAQ. This CDR3 has 14 amino acids. V shed 6 bases and J shed 0 bases, with 11 bases lying between them. CDR3 residues: CASRFPGLNTEAFF. The DNA for the CDR3 is TGTGCCAGCAGATTCCCCGGCCTGAACACTGAAGCTTTCTTT.

The rearrangement uses TRBV6-4 and TRBJ2-1; 7 bases align to TRBD2. Looked up from germline, CDR1 is MRHNA and CDR2 is SNTAGT. The CDR3 is 13 residues long. The V and J ends lost 3 bases and 10 bases, in that order; junction bases with no gene match: 6. CDR3 sequence (DNA): TGTGCCAGCAGTGAGAATGGGCGGGGGGAGCAGTTCTTC. Amino acids: CASSENGRGEQFF.

The CDR3 loop is CATSRSPQPLGEQYF. CDR3 nucleotides: TGTGCCACCAGCAGATCTCCCCAACCTTTGGGTGAGCAGTACTTC. This chain joins TRBV15 and TRBJ2-7, with D uncertain. Germline V gene lookup returns CDR1 LNHNV and CDR2 YYDKDF (reference sequence). The CDR3 consists of 15 residues. V was shortened by 2 bases and J by 7 bases, with 18 bases between the two germline ends.

The J gene is TRBJ1-1, the V gene TRBV5-6, with TRBD1 as a possible D gene (5 bases). The CDR3 length is 12 residues. Between the trimmed V and J ends, which lost 3 bases and 11 bases, there was a span of 14 bases. Germline assignment: CDR1 SGHDT and CDR2 YYEEEE. The CDR3 DNA sequence: TGTGCCAGCAGCTCAGCGGGGGGGTACGCTTTCTTT. Its translation: CASSSAGGYAFF.